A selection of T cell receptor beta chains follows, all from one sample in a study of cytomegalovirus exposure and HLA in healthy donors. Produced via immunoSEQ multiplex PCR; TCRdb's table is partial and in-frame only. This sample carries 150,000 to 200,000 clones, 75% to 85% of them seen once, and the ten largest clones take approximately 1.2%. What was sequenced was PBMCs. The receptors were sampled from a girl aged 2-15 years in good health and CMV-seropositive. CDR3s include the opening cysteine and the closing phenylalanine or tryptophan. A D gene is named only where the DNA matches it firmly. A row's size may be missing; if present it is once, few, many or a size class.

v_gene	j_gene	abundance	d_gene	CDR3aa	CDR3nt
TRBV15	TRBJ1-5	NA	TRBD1	CATSRGGTVNYSNQPQHF	TGTGCCACCAGCAGAGGGGGGACAGTTAATTATAGCAATCAGCCCCAGCATTTT
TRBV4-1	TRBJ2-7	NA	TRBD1	CASSQENRGQSEQYF	TGCGCCAGCAGCCAGGAGAACAGGGGGCAGAGCGAGCAGTACTTC
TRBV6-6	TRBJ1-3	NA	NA	CASRRQVSGNTIYF	TGTGCCAGCAGAAGACAAGTCTCTGGAAACACCATATATTTT
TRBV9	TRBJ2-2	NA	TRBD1	CASNTPKRDRANTGELFF	TGTGCCAGCAACACTCCCAAGCGGGACAGGGCGAACACCGGGGAGCTGTTTTTT
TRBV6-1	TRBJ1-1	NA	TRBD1	CASQGYRGLSEAFF	TGTGCCAGCCAAGGGTACAGGGGGCTTTCTGAAGCTTTCTTT
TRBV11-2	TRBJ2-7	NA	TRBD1	CASSLVRRQGVYEQYF	TGTGCCAGCAGCTTAGTGAGACGACAGGGAGTCTACGAGCAGTACTTC
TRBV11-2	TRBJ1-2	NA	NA	CASSLSDYGYTF	TGTGCCAGCAGCTTATCGGACTATGGCTACACCTTC
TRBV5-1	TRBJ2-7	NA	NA	CASSWNRVYEQYF	TGCGCCAGCAGCTGGAACAGGGTCTACGAGCAGTACTTC
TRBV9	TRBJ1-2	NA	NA	CASSVDWHNGYTF	TGTGCCAGCAGCGTAGATTGGCACAATGGCTACACCTTC
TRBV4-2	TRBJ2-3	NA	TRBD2	CASSPGGGLAPDTQYF	TGTGCCAGCAGCCCCGGTGGAGGACTAGCCCCAGATACGCAGTATTTT
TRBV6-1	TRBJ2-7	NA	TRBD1	CASSEARSRDRAYEQYF	TGTGCCAGCAGTGAAGCGCGCAGTAGGGACAGGGCCTACGAGCAGTACTTC
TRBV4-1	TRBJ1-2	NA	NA	CASSQDLRDTGYTF	TGCGCCAGCAGCCAAGATCTCAGGGATACCGGCTACACCTTC
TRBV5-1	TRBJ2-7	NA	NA	CASILSDSSYEQYF	TGCGCCAGCATCCTATCGGACAGCTCCTACGAGCAGTACTTC
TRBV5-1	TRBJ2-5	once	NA	CASRLDLRGLGETQYF	TGCGCCAGCAGACTTGACCTCAGGGGATTGGGGGAGACCCAGTACTTC
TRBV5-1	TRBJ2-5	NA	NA	CASSLAVAATQETQYF	TGCGCCAGCAGCTTGGCCGTAGCAGCTACCCAGGAGACCCAGTACTTC
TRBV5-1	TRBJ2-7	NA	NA	CASSLAAVDYEQYF	TGCGCCAGCAGCTTGGCGGCCGTCGACTACGAGCAGTACTTC
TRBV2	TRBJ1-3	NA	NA	CASSVQGVSGNIIYF	TGTGCCAGCAGTGTCCAAGGGGTCTCTGGAAACATCATATATTTT
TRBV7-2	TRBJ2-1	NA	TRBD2	CASSLGTSHNEQFF	TGTGCCAGCAGCTTAGGGACTAGTCACAATGAGCAGTTCTTC
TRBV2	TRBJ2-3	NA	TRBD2	CASSEHVASGSDTQYF	TGTGCCAGCAGTGAACATGTAGCTAGCGGGAGTGATACGCAGTATTTT
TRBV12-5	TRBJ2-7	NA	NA	CASGPGGRYSLEVREQYF	TGTGCTAGTGGCCCCGGGGGACGGTATAGCCTAGAGGTTCGCGAGCAGTACTTC
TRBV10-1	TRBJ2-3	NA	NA	CASSESSTLTDTQYF	TGCGCCAGCAGTGAGTCTTCGACTCTAACAGATACGCAGTATTTT
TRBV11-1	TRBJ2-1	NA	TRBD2	CAIGLAGTEQFF	TGTGCCATCGGACTAGCGGGGACTGAGCAGTTCTTC
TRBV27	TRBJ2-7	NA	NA	CASSPVGGASYEQYF	TGTGCCAGCAGCCCTGTGGGGGGAGCCTCGTACGAGCAGTACTTC
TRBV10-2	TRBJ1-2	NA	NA	CASGAHSYGYTF	TGCGCCAGCGGGGCGCACAGCTATGGCTACACCTTC